The 14 T cell receptor beta chains listed next were all sequenced from one sample in a study of blood T cell repertoires in COVID-19. Measured with immunoSEQ multiplex PCR; TCRdb has only the in-frame clones, and not every one. This table holds about 240,000 clones, approximately 86% found once. The specimen sequenced was PBMCs or T cells enriched from blood (not recorded which). All receptors derive from a middle-aged woman with acute COVID-19.

The sample holds a few counts of this clone. The chain recombines TRBV7-3 with TRBJ2-2; D not resolved. V lost 6 bases to trimming and J lost 1 base, with 3 bases between them. Germline V CDR1 and CDR2: SGHTA, FQGTGA. The CDR3 covers 12 residues. CDR3 sequence: CASRQNTGELFF. The CDR3 DNA sequence: TGTGCCAGCAGACAGAACACCGGGGAGCTGTTTTTT. Complete variable domain (other parts from reference TRBV7-3 and TRBJ2-2): GAGVSQTPSNKVTEKGKYVELRCDPISGHTALYWYRQSLGQGPEFLIYFQGTGAADDSGLPNDRFFAVRPEGSVSTLKIQRTERGDSAVYLCASRQNTGELFFGEGSRLTVL.

The V gene is TRBV27, the J gene TRBJ2-7; weak D call: TRBD1 (6 bases). This CDR3 comprises 12 residues. V was shortened by 8 bases and J by 0 bases, with 8 bases between the two germline ends. CDR1 and CDR2 from the germline V gene are MNHEY and SMNVEV (reference sequence). CDR3 nucleotide sequence: TGTGCCAGCCGGGACATCTCCTACGAGCAGTACTTC. This translates into CASRDISYEQYF.

The chain recombines TRBV30 with TRBJ1-3, with TRBD1 as a possible D gene (5 bases). V was cut by 5 bases and J by 0 bases, with 17 bases left in between. The germline V gene encodes CDR1 GTSNPN and CDR2 SVGIG (reference sequence). The CDR3 sequence is 16 residues long. This chain's CDR3 is CAWEFFDRISGNTIYF. Here the CDR3 DNA reads TGTGCCTGGGAGTTCTTCGACAGAATCTCTGGAAACACCATATATTTT.

This chain links TRBV10-3 with TRBJ2-1; D is unresolved. The germline gives CDR1 ENHRY, CDR2 SYGVKD. V was clipped by 4 bases and J by 15 bases, with 10 bases between them. The CDR3 totals 10 residues. Here the CDR3 DNA reads TGTGCCATCAGTGGAGAGTATATGTTCTTC. It codes for CAISGEYMFF.

V is TRBV7-9 and J is TRBJ1-1; maybe TRBD1 (6 bases). The CDR3 is 13 residues long. Germline-derived CDR1 and CDR2 are SEHNR and FQNEAQ (reference sequence). V lost 8 bases and J 3 bases, leaving 13 bases between the germline ends. CDR3 sequence reads: CASLLGGYTEAFF. CDR3 DNA: TGTGCCAGCCTCCTAGGGGGATACACTGAAGCTTTCTTT.

The rearrangement uses TRBV21-1 and TRBJ1-1; TRBD1 was called by the table and not checked on the DNA. TRBV21-1 is a known pseudogene. There are 15 residues in the CDR3. The CDR3 coding sequence is TGTGCCAGCAGCGGCCGCGCAGGGCTGAACACTGAAGCTTTCTTT. It is translated as CASSGRAGLNTEAFF.

V gene TRBV9 combines with J gene TRBJ2-2, with D tentatively TRBD2 (6 bases). Trimming shortened V by 4 bases and J by 3 bases, and 19 bases separated the two germline ends. There are 17 residues in the CDR3. Germline V gives CDR1 SGDLS, CDR2 YYNGEE. The CDR3 bases are TGTGCCAGCAGCCCCACCTTAGCGGAGTCCGACACCGGGGAGCTGTTTTTT. Protein sequence: CASSPTLAESDTGELFF.

In nucleotides, the CDR3 is TGTGCCAGCAGCACCCCCGTAAGGGGTATGGCTAGGACCTTC. As protein: CASSTPVRGMARTF. The V and J genes are TRBV7-2 and TRBJ1-2; weak D call: TRBD1 (5 bases). Germline values: CDR1 SGHTA, CDR2 FQGNSA. This CDR3 spans 14 amino acids. Trimming took 5 bases from V and 14 from J, leaving 24 bases between them.

The chain carries TRBV3-1 (or the pseudogene TRBV3-2) and TRBJ2-7, with TRBD2 matching 9 bases. CDR1 LGHDT and CDR2 YNNKEL come from the germline V gene (reference sequence). The CDR3 extends over 18 amino acids. After removal of 1 base from V and 2 bases from J, the junction contained 12 bases not matched to a gene. The CDR3 DNA follows: TGTGCCAGCAGCCAAGGTCTGGGTAGCGGGAGCATTCCCTACGAGCAGTACTTC. It yields the protein CASSQGLGSGSIPYEQYF.

This rearrangement joins TRBV19 to TRBJ2-7; TRBD2 aligns across 7 bases. The germline gives CDR1 LNHDA, CDR2 SQIVND (reference sequence). The CDR3 runs to 16 residues. The V gene end was trimmed by 5 bases and the J gene end by 1 base; junction bases not matched to a gene: 11. This chain's CDR3 is CASSDLTTSRSYEQYF. The CDR3 nucleotides are TGTGCCAGTAGTGACCTTACGACTAGCAGATCCTACGAGCAGTACTTC.

V usage is TRBV29-1 and J usage is TRBJ2-1, with 15 bases lining up with TRBD2. The CDR3 runs to 18 residues. Germline V lookup: CDR1 SQVTM, CDR2 ANQGSEA. The junction had 14 bases not matched to a gene; V was cut back by 5 bases and J by 6 bases. CDR3 protein: CSVTGTSGRLTEGNEQFF. The CDR3 DNA follows: TGCAGCGTTACTGGGACTAGCGGGAGGTTGACTGAAGGCAATGAGCAGTTCTTC.

This clone was recorded a few times. The rearrangement uses TRBV7-2 and TRBJ2-1; D is possibly TRBD2 (6 bases). V was trimmed by 3 bases and J by 4 bases, leaving 10 bases between them. The CDR3 extends over 14 amino acids. Per germline, CDR1 SGHTA and CDR2 FQGNSA. The CDR3 sequence is CASSLASEYNEQFF. The DNA for the CDR3 is TGTGCCAGCAGCTTGGCTAGCGAGTACAATGAGCAGTTCTTC.

The rearrangement uses TRBV27 and TRBJ2-7; 8 positions match TRBD1. Germline CDR1 reads MNHEY; CDR2 reads SMNVEV (reference sequence). Trimming removed 3 bases from V and 12 bases from J; junction bases left unmatched: 10. The CDR3 has 13 residues. CDR3: CASSLRTGLGLYF. The DNA for the CDR3 is TGTGCCAGCAGTTTGAGGACAGGGTTGGGATTGTACTTC.

The genes are TRBV3-1 (or the pseudogene TRBV3-2) and TRBJ2-1; D not certain. Germline CDR1 and CDR2: LGHDT and YNNKEL (reference sequence). The CDR3 loop spans 13 amino acids. V was trimmed by 5 bases and J by 8 bases, leaving 13 bases between them. CDR3 protein: CASSRGEVHEQFF. The CDR3 DNA reads TGTGCCAGCAGCAGAGGTGAGGTTCATGAGCAGTTCTTC.